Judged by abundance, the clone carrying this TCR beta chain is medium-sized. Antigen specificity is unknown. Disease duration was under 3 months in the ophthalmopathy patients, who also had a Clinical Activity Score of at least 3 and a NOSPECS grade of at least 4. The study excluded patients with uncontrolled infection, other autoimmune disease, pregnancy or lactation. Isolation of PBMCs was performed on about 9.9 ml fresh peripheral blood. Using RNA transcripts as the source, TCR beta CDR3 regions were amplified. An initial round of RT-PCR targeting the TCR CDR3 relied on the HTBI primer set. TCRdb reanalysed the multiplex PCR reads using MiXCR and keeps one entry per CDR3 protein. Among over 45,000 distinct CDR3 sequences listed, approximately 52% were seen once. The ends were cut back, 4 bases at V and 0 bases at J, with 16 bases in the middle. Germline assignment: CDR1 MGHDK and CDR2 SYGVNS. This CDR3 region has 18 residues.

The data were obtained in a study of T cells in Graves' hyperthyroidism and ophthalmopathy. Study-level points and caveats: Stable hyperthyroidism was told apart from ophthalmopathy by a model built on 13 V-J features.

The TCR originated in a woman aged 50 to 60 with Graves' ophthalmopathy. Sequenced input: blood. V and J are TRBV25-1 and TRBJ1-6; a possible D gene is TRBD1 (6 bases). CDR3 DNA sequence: TGTGCCAGCAGTGTGGGACACGGAATTACCTCCTATAATTCACCCCTCCACTTT. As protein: CASSVGHGITSYNSPLHF.